This TCR beta chain was captured by sequencing in a study of blood T cell repertoires in COVID-19. Assay used: immunoSEQ multiplex PCR; TCRdb lists only in-frame clones, some missing. The data hold roughly 300,000 clones, with more than 75% observed a single time. V shed 4 bases and J 2 bases; nucleotides not matched to a gene: 8. Germline-derived CDR1 and CDR2 are ENHRY and SYGVKD. The CDR3 consists of 17 residues. The sequence was obtained from a woman aged 40 to 50 with acute COVID-19. The chain links TRBV10-3 to TRBJ2-3, with 11 bases fitting TRBD2. Sequencing input: PBMCs or T cells enriched from blood (not recorded which). The CDR3 protein is CAISGASGGPDTDTQYF. The CDR3 DNA reads as TGTGCCATCAGTGGAGCTAGCGGGGGGCCCGACACAGATACGCAGTATTTT.